The source of this TCR beta chain is a study of cytomegalovirus exposure and HLA in healthy donors. This PCR relied on a set of 60 Vbeta primers and 13 Jbeta primers. TCRdb's table, derived via immunoSEQ multiplex PCR, lists solely in-frame clones and lacks some. The sample lists 90,000 to 110,000 clones, about 81% seen once, with approximately 2% in the top ten. The CDR3 contains 14 residues. Losses at the gene ends were 5 bases for V and 8 bases for J; bases not matched to a gene: 11. From germline, CDR1 is MDHEN and CDR2 SYDVKM. Worth noting for this clone: Its antigen is unknown.

Study results and limitations: Researchers reported in a later analysis that common viral pathogens appeared linked to several top clusters. TCR beta chains associated with HLA were, in a later analysis, more clonally expanded than equally common others. Trimming of TCR beta V- and J-genes showed a link, identified in a later analysis, to a missense DCLRE1C variant.

The sequenced sample was PBMCs. The chain employs TRBV28 and TRBJ1-2, with 7 bases aligning to TRBD1. This TCR came from a man younger than 45 in good health and CMV-seronegative. The CDR3 spells CASSVIQGLGGYTF. For the CDR3, the DNA is TGTGCCAGCAGTGTCATACAGGGGCTCGGCGGCTACACCTTC.